The 20 T cell receptor beta chains presented below share a single source sample, sequenced in a study of low-dose radiotherapy and immunotherapy resistance in tumors. Primers targeting TRAV and TRBV primed first-strand cDNA, covering alpha and beta chains. TCR amplification involved roughly 21 PCR cycles with a constant-region primer and V-primer adapter. Via MiXCR, TCRdb re-called the reads, giving one row per CDR3 protein. Of 35,000 to 45,000 distinct CDR3 sequences in the sample, 25% to 40% were seen once. Time point: before trial treatment. Sequences were derived from PBMCs, sampled before treatment. These receptors came from a male donor with gallbladder cancer.

This clonotype was found many times. The chain employs TRBV12-3 or TRBV12-4 and TRBJ2-1; 9 bases map to TRBD2. The CDR3 covers 16 residues. After removal of 7 bases from V and 6 bases from J, the junction contained 13 bases not matched to a gene. The CDR3 region has the DNA TGTGCCAGCATCGCCTCCGGGACTAGCATCGTCAATGAGCAGTTCTTC. It specifies CASIASGTSIVNEQFF.

This chain connects TRBV4-3 to TRBJ1-1; the D gene is possibly TRBD1 (5 bases). Germline V gene lookup returns CDR1 LGHNA and CDR2 YSLEER. This CDR3 region has 17 residues. Trimming left V 4 bases short and J 4 bases short, with 22 bases between. As DNA, the CDR3 is TGCGCCAGCAGCCGAATCGGGTTCGGGGGTGGGCTCACTGAAGCTTTCTTT. Amino acids: CASSRIGFGGGLTEAFF.

The chain uses TRBV20-1 and TRBJ2-4; tentative D call: TRBD2 (5 bases). Germline CDR1 DFQATT, CDR2 SNEGSKA (reference sequence). V lost 1 base, J lost 1 base, and 17 bases lay in between. The CDR3 runs to 17 residues. CDR3 loop: CSARAEDGSRAKNIQYF. The CDR3 DNA is TGCAGTGCTAGAGCGGAGGACGGGTCCCGGGCCAAAAACATTCAGTACTTC.

The sample holds one count of this clonotype. The chain joins TRBV10-3 to TRBJ2-2, with 7 positions matching TRBD1. The CDR3 has 15 residues. CDR1 and CDR2 (germline): ENHRY, SYGVKD. Germline trimming cut 11 bases from V and 1 base from J; bases unmatched to any gene: 10. Here the CDR3 reads CAADQGQQNTGELFF. CDR3 coding DNA: TGTGCCGCGGACCAGGGACAGCAGAACACCGGGGAGCTGTTTTTT.

The J gene is TRBJ2-1, the V gene TRBV5-1, with TRBD2 identical over 10 bases. In germline, CDR1 is SGHRS, CDR2 YFSETQ. V lost 4 bases, J lost 9 bases, and 7 bases stayed unmatched. There are 14 residues in the CDR3. CDR3 in DNA: TGCGCCAGCAGCCCTAGCGGGAGTTACGGTGAGCAGTTCTTC. Encoded protein: CASSPSGSYGEQFF.

This clonotype has a handful of counts. The genes are TRBV6-6 and TRBJ1-1; D may be TRBD1 (5 bases). CDR1 and CDR2 from the germline V gene are MNHNY and SVGAGI (reference sequence). This CDR3 spans 14 amino acids. Trimming removed 0 bases at V and 3 bases at J, with 8 bases between. The CDR3 DNA follows: TGTGCCAGCAGTTACTCGGGGGGGGACACTGAAGCTTTCTTT. Residues: CASSYSGGDTEAFF.

This clonotype has a count of ten or more. The chain carries TRBV4-1 and TRBJ2-2; unclear D gene. The germline V and J ends were trimmed by 4 bases and 5 bases, with 11 bases remaining between them. CDR3 length equals 14 residues. Germline V CDR1 and CDR2: MGHRA, YSYEKL. The CDR3 region has the DNA TGCGCCAGCAGCCCCTTTCCCGGGACCGGGGAGCTGTTTTTT. Translation: CASSPFPGTGELFF.

The DNA for the CDR3 is TGTGCCAGCAGCGGACAAGGGCCTCAGGGGGGCAATGAGCAGTTCTTC. This codes for CASSGQGPQGGNEQFF. The chain joins TRBV9 to TRBJ2-1, with a weak D call TRBD1 (7 bases). CDR3 length: 16 amino acids. Germline CDR1 and CDR2: SGDLS and YYNGEE. Trimming pared 3 bases from V and 6 bases from J, leaving 19 bases between.

Comment on this clonotype: A far larger clone is only one base removed, so a read error is likely. The chain couples TRBV7-2 to TRBJ2-3; D is perhaps TRBD2 (5 bases). The assigned J gene may be wrong: the sequence end matches TRBJ2-1 better. The CDR3 covers 16 residues. Germline V CDR1 and CDR2: SGHTA, FQGNSA. CDR3 coding DNA: TGTGCCAACAGTCGCGGGCACGGGGTTAGTTTAGATGAGCAGTTCTTC. Translated: CANSRGHGVSLDEQFF.

Sample share makes this clonotype medium-sized. This rearrangement joins TRBV29-1 to TRBJ2-1, with D perhaps given as TRBD1 or TRBD2 (5 bases each). Germline V CDR1 and CDR2: SQVTM, ANQGSEA. Trimming pared 1 base from V and 5 bases from J, leaving 12 bases between. This CDR3 contains 14 residues. The CDR3 nucleotides are TGCAGCGTTGAAGGGGGCCGGGGCCACAATGAGCAGTTCTTC. This codes for CSVEGGRGHNEQFF.

The V call is TRBV20-1, the J call TRBJ1-1; no definite D call. Trimming took off 5 bases at V and 0 bases at J, with 10 bases between the two ends. The CDR3 covers 13 residues. Germline V gene data show CDR1 as DFQATT and CDR2 as SNEGSKA (reference sequence). The CDR3: CSAHQAVNTEAFF. Written as DNA, the CDR3 is TGCAGTGCTCACCAGGCGGTGAACACTGAAGCTTTCTTT.

The V gene is TRBV15, the J gene TRBJ2-1, with 7 bases fitting TRBD2. V lost 1 base and J lost 0; bases outside the gene matches: 0. The CDR3 sequence is 15 residues long. Germline values: CDR1 LNHNV, CDR2 YYDKDF (reference sequence). The CDR3 DNA reads TGTGCCACCAGCAGAGGCGGGGGCTCCTACAATGAGCAGTTCTTC. It is translated as CATSRGGGSYNEQFF.

This clonotype was observed at least ten times. The chain recombines TRBV29-1 with TRBJ2-3; D perhaps matches TRBD2 (6 bases). CDR1 and CDR2 (germline): SQVTM, ANQGSEA. CDR3 length equals 14 residues. Trimming shortened V by 6 bases and J by 0 bases, and 13 bases separated the two germline ends. The CDR3 DNA sequence: TGCAGCGTCCGGGACTCCCTGAGCACAGATACGCAGTATTTT. Its protein is CSVRDSLSTDTQYF.

The chain recombines TRBV20-1 with TRBJ2-7, with 11 bases identical to TRBD2. Germline CDR1 is DFQATT and CDR2 is SNEGSKA (reference sequence). This CDR3 has 15 amino acids. J gave up 2 bases and V 3 bases, and 6 bases lay outside the gene matches. CDR3 residues: CSASLRLAGTYEQYF. In DNA form, the CDR3 reads TGCAGTGCTAGTCTTAGACTAGCGGGGACCTACGAGCAGTACTTC.

Note on this clonotype: With a far larger clone one base away, a read error is the likely cause. No conserved phenylalanine or tryptophan is present at the end of the CDR3, so a read error is the likely explanation. The chain links TRBV5-8 to TRBJ2-1; D call uncertain. Germline V gene data show CDR1 as SGHTS and CDR2 as YDEGEE. This CDR3 spans 14 amino acids. V was cut by 2 bases and J by 6 bases, with 12 bases left in between. The CDR3 bases are TGTGCCAGCAGCTTATTATTCTCTGGCAATGAGCAGTTCTAC. Amino acids: CASSLLFSGNEQFY.

This clonotype was found many times. The CDR3 region is CASSYSSRGTTGELFF. For the CDR3, the DNA is TGTGCCAGCAGTTACTCGAGTAGGGGGACTACCGGGGAGCTGTTTTTT. This sequence joins TRBV6-2 or TRBV6-3 and TRBJ2-2; D possibly uses TRBD1 or TRBD2 (6 bases each). The length of the CDR3 is 16 residues. With 0 bases removed from V and 5 bases from J, the gap between germline ends came to 13 bases. Germline V gene sequence: CDR1 MNHEY, CDR2 SVGEGT.

This clonotype has a count of ten or more. The rearrangement links TRBV11-1 to TRBJ1-5; D remains unclear. The V end was cut by 1 base, the J end by 7 bases, with 8 bases between. Germline CDR1 SGHAT, CDR2 FQDESV (reference sequence). This CDR3 spans 13 amino acids. The CDR3 bases are TGTGCCAGCAGCTTAGGGTTGGGACAGCCCCAGCATTTT. This codes for CASSLGLGQPQHF.

This clonotype was detected many times. The chain links TRBV2 to TRBJ2-2; possibly TRBD1 for D (5 bases). Germline V lookup: CDR1 SNHLY, CDR2 FYNNEI. The CDR3 length is 16 residues. V was cut by 2 bases and J by 4 bases, with 14 bases left in between. The DNA of the CDR3 is TGTGCCAGCAGTGAATTGGGCCAGGGCCTCACCGGGGAGCTGTTTTTT. Protein product: CASSELGQGLTGELFF.

This clonotype was counted at least ten times. The chain combines TRBV4-1 with TRBJ2-1; TRBD1 aligns across 8 bases. The CDR3 extends over 17 amino acids. CDR1 is MGHRA, CDR2 YSYEKL, per germline. Trimming at V came to 0 bases and at J to 9 bases, leaving 13 bases not matched to a gene. CDR3 amino acids: CASSQDFAGTGLIEQFF. CDR3 coding DNA: TGCGCCAGCAGCCAAGATTTTGCCGGGACAGGATTAATTGAGCAGTTCTTC.

This clonotype was seen ten or more times. The genes are TRBV24-1 and TRBJ2-7, with D unresolved. This CDR3 comprises 14 residues. Germline V gene data show CDR1 as KGHDR and CDR2 as SFDVKD. V was trimmed by 4 bases and J by 2 bases, leaving 11 bases between them. This CDR3 is CATSDASTPYEQYF. CDR3 coding DNA: TGTGCCACCAGTGACGCAAGCACCCCCTACGAGCAGTACTTC.